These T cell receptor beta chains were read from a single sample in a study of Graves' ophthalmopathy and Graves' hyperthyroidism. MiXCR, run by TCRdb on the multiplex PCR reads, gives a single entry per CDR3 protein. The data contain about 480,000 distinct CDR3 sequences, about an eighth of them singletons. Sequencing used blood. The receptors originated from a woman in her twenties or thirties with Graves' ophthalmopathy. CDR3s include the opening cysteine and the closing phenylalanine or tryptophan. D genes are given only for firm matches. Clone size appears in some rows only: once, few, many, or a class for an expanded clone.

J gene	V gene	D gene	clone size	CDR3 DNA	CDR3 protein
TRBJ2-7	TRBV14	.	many	TGTGCCAGCAGCCAAGATCGAATTGGCTACGAGCAGTACTTC	CASSQDRIGYEQYF
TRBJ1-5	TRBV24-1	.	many	TGTGCCACCAGTGATGGGTATAGCAATCAGCCCCAGCATTTT	CATSDGYSNQPQHF
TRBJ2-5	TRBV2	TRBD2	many	TGTGCCAGCAGCTTCACTAGCGAGCAAGAGACCCAGTACTTC	CASSFTSEQETQYF
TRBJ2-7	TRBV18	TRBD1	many	TGTGCCAGCTCACCCCGGACAGGGATAGTAGGCGAGCAGTACTTC	CASSPRTGIVGEQYF
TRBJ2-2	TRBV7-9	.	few	TGTGCCAGCACCCCTCCCGGTTGGGACACCGGGGAGCTGTTTTTT	CASTPPGWDTGELFF
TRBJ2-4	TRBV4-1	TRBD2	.	TGCGCCAGCAGCCAAGGGAGGGTAGCGGGGGGGAAGAAAAACATTCAGTACTTC	CASSQGRVAGGKKNIQYF
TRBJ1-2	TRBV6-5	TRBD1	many	TGTGCCAGCAGTTACTCAGGGACAGGGGGCGGGGATGGCTACACCTTC	CASSYSGTGGGDGYTF
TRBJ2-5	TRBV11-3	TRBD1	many	TGTGCCAGCAGCTCGGGACAGGGGATGGAAGAGACCCAGTACTTC	CASSSGQGMEETQYF
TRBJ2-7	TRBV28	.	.	TGTGCCAGCAGTTTATCACTAGTTCCCTACGAGCAGTACTTC	CASSLSLVPYEQYF
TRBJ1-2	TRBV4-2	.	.	TGTGCCAGCAGCCATTGGGGGAATGGCTACACCTTC	CASSHWGNGYTF
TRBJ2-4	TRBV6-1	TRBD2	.	TGTGCCAGCAGTATAAAAGCGGGAGGGGAAAACATTCAGTACTTC	CASSIKAGGENIQYF
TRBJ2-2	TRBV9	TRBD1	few	TGTGCCAGCAGCGTCCGGGACAGGGAAGGTCTTACCGGGGAGCTGTTTTTT	CASSVRDREGLTGELFF
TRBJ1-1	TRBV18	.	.	TGTGCCAGCTCACCAATGGCTCTGGACACTGAAGCTTTCTTT	CASSPMALDTEAFF
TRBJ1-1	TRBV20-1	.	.	TGCAGTGCTAGAGACCGTGGGGCGAACACTGAAGCTTTCTTT	CSARDRGANTEAFF
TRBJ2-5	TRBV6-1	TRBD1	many	TGTGCCAGCAGTCGGGTCAGGGGGCGCCTGGGGTACCAGTACTTC	CASSRVRGRLGYQYF
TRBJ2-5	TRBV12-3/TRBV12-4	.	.	TGTGCCAGCAAAAGTTCTGCAAACCAAGAGACCCAGTACTTC	CASKSSANQETQYF
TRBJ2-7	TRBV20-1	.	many	TGCAGTGTCTTCACGCCTATTGACTACGAGCAGTACTTC	CSVFTPIDYEQYF
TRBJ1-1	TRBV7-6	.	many	TGTGCCAGCAGCCCTCCCCAATACACTGAAGCTTTCTTT	CASSPPQYTEAFF
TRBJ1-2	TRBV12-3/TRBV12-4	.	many	TGTGCCAGCAGTATGAATAACTATGGCTACACCTTC	CASSMNNYGYTF
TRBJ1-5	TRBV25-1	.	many	TGTGCCAGCAGTGAATGGGGGGACTCTCAGCCCCAGCATTTT	CASSEWGDSQPQHF
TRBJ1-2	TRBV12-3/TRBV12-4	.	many	TGTGCCAGCAGAAAGGGGGGGCTAGGTGGCTACACCTTC	CASRKGGLGGYTF
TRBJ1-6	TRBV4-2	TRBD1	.	TGTGCCAGCAGCCCGACAGGGTCTAATTCACCCCTCCACTTT	CASSPTGSNSPLHF
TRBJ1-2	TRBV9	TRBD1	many	TGTGCCAGCAGCGTAGTCACAGGGGAAAGAGGCTACACCTTC	CASSVVTGERGYTF
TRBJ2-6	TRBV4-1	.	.	TGCGCCTGCAGCCACAATCGGGGGGCCAACGTCCTGACTTTC	CACSHNRGANVLTF
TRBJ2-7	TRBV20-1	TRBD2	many	TGCAGTGCAACTAGCGGGAGTTACGAGCAGTACTTC	CSATSGSYEQYF
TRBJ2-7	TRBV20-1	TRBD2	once	TGCAGTCTAGCGGGACTAGCGGACTACGAGCAGTACTTC	CSLAGLADYEQYF
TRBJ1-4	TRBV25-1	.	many	TGTGCCAGCACCCTGGGAGGGTCGAATGAAAAACTGTTTTTT	CASTLGGSNEKLFF
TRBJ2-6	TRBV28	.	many	TGTGCCAGCAGCTGGGAGACCTCTGGGGCCAACGTCCTGACTTTC	CASSWETSGANVLTF
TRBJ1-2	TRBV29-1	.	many	TGCAGCGTTGAAGGAGGGCTATATGGCTACACCTTC	CSVEGGLYGYTF
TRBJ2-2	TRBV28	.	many	TGTGCCAGCAGTTTCAGGGGTTTCACCGGGGAGCTGTTTTTT	CASSFRGFTGELFF
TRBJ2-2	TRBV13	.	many	TGTGCCAGCAGCCCCAGACTGCGAAATTCGGGAATCGGGGAGCTGTTTTTT	CASSPRLRNSGIGELFF
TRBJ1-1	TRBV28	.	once	TGTGCCAGCAGTTTCACAGGGATCTGGTACACTGAAGCTTTCTTT	CASSFTGIWYTEAFF
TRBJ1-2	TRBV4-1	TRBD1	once	TGCGCCAGTACAGGGGGACAGGGTTTTGGAGGCTACACCTTC	CASTGGQGFGGYTF
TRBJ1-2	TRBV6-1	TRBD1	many	TGTGCCAGCAGTCTCAGGGGGCTCTACTATGGCTACACCTTC	CASSLRGLYYGYTF
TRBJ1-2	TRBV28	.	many	TGTGCCAGCACCACCGAAGACAACCAGCGCACCTTC	CASTTEDNQRTF
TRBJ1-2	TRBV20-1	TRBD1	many	TGCAGTGCTGAAGGGGGCAAAGCCTATGGCTACACCTTC	CSAEGGKAYGYTF
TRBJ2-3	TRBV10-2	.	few	TGCGCCAGCAGTGAGTGGCTAGCCACAGATACGCAGTATTTT	CASSEWLATDTQYF
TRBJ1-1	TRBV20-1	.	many	TGCAGTGCCCCGGGCGCTTTCTTT	CSAPGAFF
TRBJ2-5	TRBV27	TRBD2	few	TGTGCCAGCAGTTTGTCAAGCGGGGACCAAGAGACCCGGTACTTC	CASSLSSGDQETRYF
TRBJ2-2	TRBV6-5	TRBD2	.	TGTGCCAGCAGTTACCAAGGGACTAGTTACACCGGGGAGCTGTTTTTT	CASSYQGTSYTGELFF
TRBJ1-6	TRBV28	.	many	TGTGCCAGCAGTTTACAGGGCAGTTATAATTCACCCCTCCACTTT	CASSLQGSYNSPLHF
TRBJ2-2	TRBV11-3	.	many	TGTGCCAGCAGCTTAGTGGCGGGCGTTAGTGTCGGGGAGCTGTTTTTT	CASSLVAGVSVGELFF
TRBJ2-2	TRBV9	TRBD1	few	TGTGCCAGCAATCCGGGACAGCGGAGGTTTTTCGCCGGGGAGCTGTTTTTT	CASNPGQRRFFAGELFF
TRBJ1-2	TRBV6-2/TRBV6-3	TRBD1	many	TGTGCCAGCAGTTCACGGGGCCTAGGGTGGACAGGGGGCACGAACAACTATGGCTACACCTTC	CASSSRGLGWTGGTNNYGYTF
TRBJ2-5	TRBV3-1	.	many	TGTGCCAGCAGCCAACAGGGTGGGAAAGAGACCCAGTACTTC	CASSQQGGKETQYF
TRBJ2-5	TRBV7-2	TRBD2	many	TGTGCCACCTTATCTAGAGCGGGGGCAGAGACCCAGTACTTC	CATLSRAGAETQYF
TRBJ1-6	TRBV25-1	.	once	TGTGCCAGCAGTGAATCCGGGGGTGGTAATTCACCCCTCCACTTT	CASSESGGGNSPLHF
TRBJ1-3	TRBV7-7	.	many	TGTGCTAGCAGATACGACACTTTAGGAAACACCATATATTTT	CASRYDTLGNTIYF
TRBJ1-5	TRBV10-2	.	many	TGCGCCAGCAGCCCCCAGTCTAGCAATCAGCCCCAGCATTTT	CASSPQSSNQPQHF
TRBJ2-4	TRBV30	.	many	TGTGCCTGGAGTGCGGGCACCGCTAGGCGGACCATTCAGTACTTC	CAWSAGTARRTIQYF
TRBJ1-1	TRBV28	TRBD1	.	TGTGCCAGCAGGGGACAGGGGGCAGGGACTGAAGCTTTCTTT	CASRGQGAGTEAFF
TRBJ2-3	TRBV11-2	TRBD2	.	TGTGCCAGCACCCGGGGACTAGCGGGCCAGGCGCAGTATTTT	CASTRGLAGQAQYF
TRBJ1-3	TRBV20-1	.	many	TGCAGTGCTCTCCAGCCCGCTGGTTTTGGAAACACCATATATTTT	CSALQPAGFGNTIYF
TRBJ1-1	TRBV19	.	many	TGTGCCAGTAGTATATCCCTAGGCCCGGACGGGGCTGAAGCTTTCTTT	CASSISLGPDGAEAFF
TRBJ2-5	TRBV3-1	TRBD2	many	TGTGCCAGCAGCCAACCGACTAGCGGGCCACAAGAGACCCAGTACTTC	CASSQPTSGPQETQYF